This TCR beta chain was identified during a study of cytomegalovirus exposure and HLA in healthy donors. At the level of the study: Among the 370 or so donors who were genotyped, about 86% fell in the genetic ancestry cluster that is associated with self-reported Caucasian donors. Findings of the study overall: Most TCR beta V segments were productive about 90% or about 30% of the time in an earlier analysis. A later analysis found that most CMV-associated TCR beta chains appeared HLA-restricted.

CDR1 and CDR2 (germline): SGHRS, YFSETQ. The CDR3 is made up of 17 amino acids. V was cut by 0 bases and J by 5 bases, with 17 bases left in between. Amplification used 60 Vbeta primers and 13 Jbeta primers. Generated by immunoSEQ multiplex PCR, the TCRdb table keeps only in-frame clones and is missing some. Of some 150,000 clones listed, more than 75% are singletons. Note on this clone: Its antigen is as yet unknown.

The source material was PBMCs. The chain has TRBV5-1 and TRBJ2-2; possible D gene TRBD1, 5 bases. The sequence was collected from a woman aged 40 to 55 in good health and CMV-seropositive. CDR3 nucleotides: TGCGCCAGCAGCTTGGACAGGAATGGCCCGAGGACCGGGGAGCTGTTTTTT. It yields the protein CASSLDRNGPRTGELFF.